Listed below are T cell receptor beta chains from one sample, sequenced in a study of spatial heterogeneity in lung cancer. TCRdb re-analysed the 5' RACE reads in MiXCR, keeping a single row per CDR3 protein. The table records tens of thousands of distinct CDR3 sequences, about 7% of them present only once. Specimen: PBMCs, collected at surgery. The receptors originated from a female donor with early-stage non-small cell lung cancer. Each CDR3 is given with its conserved first and last residue. D genes are given only for firm matches. The listing skips clone size in some rows; elsewhere it reads once, few, many or a size class.

clone_size	v_call	d_call	j_call	cdr3_nt	cdr3_aa
.	TRBV5-1	TRBD2	TRBJ2-5	TGCGCCAGCAGCTGGTTACCGGGACTAGCGGGGGGTTACCAAGAGACCCAGTACTTC	CASSWLPGLAGGYQETQYF
few	TRBV5-1	.	TRBJ2-3	TGCGCCAGCTCCTCCGCCGGGGCCGAAGATACGCAGTATTTT	CASSSAGAEDTQYF
many	TRBV5-1	.	TRBJ2-1	TGCGCCAGCAGCCTGCCCGATACTGAGCAGTTCTTC	CASSLPDTEQFF
few	TRBV11-3	.	TRBJ2-1	TGTGCCAGCAGCTTGAACTCCTTGCATGAGCAGTTCTTC	CASSLNSLHEQFF
many	TRBV4-3	.	TRBJ2-1	TGCGCCAGCAGCCAAGATACTAGGGGGGCCTACAATGAGCAGTTCTTC	CASSQDTRGAYNEQFF
many	TRBV7-6	.	TRBJ2-3	TGTGCCAGCAGCTCACGTTCCGGTGACAGCCCGCAGTATTTT	CASSSRSGDSPQYF
few	TRBV7-2	.	TRBJ2-3	TGTGCCAGCGGAGCAATGCGAACCACAGATACGCAGTATTTT	CASGAMRTTDTQYF
.	TRBV10-3	TRBD1	TRBJ2-7	TGTGCCATCAGGGAGACAGGGGCCTACGAGCAGTACTTC	CAIRETGAYEQYF
.	TRBV5-1	.	TRBJ1-6	TGCGCCAGCAGCTTGATACGGAATTCACCCCTCCACTTT	CASSLIRNSPLHF
.	TRBV30	.	TRBJ2-5	TGTGCCTGGGGATTGCGGGCAGAGACCCAGTACTTC	CAWGLRAETQYF
.	TRBV20-1	TRBD1	TRBJ2-7	TGCAGTGCTAGAGGTCCGACAGGGGGAACCTACGAGCAGTACTTC	CSARGPTGGTYEQYF
many	TRBV7-2	TRBD1	TRBJ1-1	TGTGCCAGCAGCTTAAGGAGGGGGCGTCGTAATGAAGCTTTCTTT	CASSLRRGRRNEAFF
.	TRBV28	.	TRBJ1-1	TGTGACAGCAGAGATTCCGGGAGAAACACTGAAGCTTTCTTT	CDSRDSGRNTEAFF
many	TRBV20-1	.	TRBJ2-4	TGCAGTGCTAGTGGTCCTAGATTGGCCATTCAGTACTTC	CSASGPRLAIQYF
many	TRBV27	.	TRBJ2-4	TGTGCCAGCAGCCGCGAGACGTCAGGGGGGGGAAACATTCAGTACTTC	CASSRETSGGGNIQYF
few	TRBV29-1	.	TRBJ1-2	TGCAGCGTTGAAGTGCAGGGCTATGGCTACACCTTC	CSVEVQGYGYTF
many	TRBV3-1	TRBD2	TRBJ2-7	TGTGCCAGCAGCCCGGGACTAGCGGGGGGCATAGCCCCCTACGAGCAGTACTTC	CASSPGLAGGIAPYEQYF
.	TRBV4-2	TRBD2	TRBJ2-3	TGTGCCAGCAGCCAAGCTTTCCGGGGGGTCGGGGATACGCAGTATTTT	CASSQAFRGVGDTQYF
.	TRBV28	.	TRBJ2-7	TGTGCCAGCAGACGGGACCGCCTATTAGGGGAGCAGTACTTC	CASRRDRLLGEQYF
many	TRBV11-2	.	TRBJ2-7	TGTGCCAGCAGCACCGGGCGCTCGAGCTCCTACGAGCAGTACTTC	CASSTGRSSSYEQYF
few	TRBV7-2	.	TRBJ1-1	TGTGCCAGCAGCTTAGCGGCAGGGTCGAACACTGAAGCTTTCTTT	CASSLAAGSNTEAFF
.	TRBV2	.	TRBJ2-5	TGTGCCAGCAGCCAGGACTCCCTACCGGGTGGGACCCAGTACTTC	CASSQDSLPGGTQYF
many	TRBV7-2	.	TRBJ2-5	TGTGCCAGCAGCTTAGAAGGTAGCTCCCAAGAGACCCAGTACTTC	CASSLEGSSQETQYF
.	TRBV7-8	.	TRBJ2-3	TGTGCCAGCAGCACCCGAGCGGTCTACACAGATACGCAGTATTTT	CASSTRAVYTDTQYF
many	TRBV4-2	.	TRBJ2-3	TGTGCCAGCAGCCAAAACCCTAGGGGGGGCACAGATACGCAGTATTTT	CASSQNPRGGTDTQYF
many	TRBV6-2/TRBV6-3	.	TRBJ2-1	TGTGCCAGCAGTCCAGTAGAGGGTTTTTTCTACAATGAGCAGTTCTTC	CASSPVEGFFYNEQFF
many	TRBV5-4	TRBD1	TRBJ1-4	TGTGCCAGCAGTTATGGACAGGGAGCAACTAATGAAAAACTGTTTTTT	CASSYGQGATNEKLFF
many	TRBV28	.	TRBJ2-1	TGTGCCAGCAGTGGATTTCAAGGGTTTTTGGATGAGCAGTTCTTC	CASSGFQGFLDEQFF
.	TRBV4-2	.	TRBJ1-4	TGTGCCAGCAGCCAAGAACCAGGGAGTGAAAAACTGTTTTTT	CASSQEPGSEKLFF
many	TRBV4-1	TRBD1	TRBJ2-1	TGCGCCAGCAGCCAAGCCGACAGGGCCCCGGGTTACAATGAGCAGTTCTTC	CASSQADRAPGYNEQFF
few	TRBV20-1	.	TRBJ1-2	TGCAGTGCTGGAAGAGCGGGGCAAGGCAACTATGGCTACACCTTC	CSAGRAGQGNYGYTF
many	TRBV7-2	.	TRBJ2-3	TGTGCCAGCAGTCCAAAGGGGGGAGATACGCAGTATTTT	CASSPKGGDTQYF
many	TRBV9	.	TRBJ2-1	TGTGCCAGCAGCGTAGGATTAGGGGGGCTCTCCTACAATGAGCAGTTCTTC	CASSVGLGGLSYNEQFF
many	TRBV2	.	TRBJ1-6	TGTGCCACCCGTTTGGAGCAGAATTCACCCCTCCACTTT	CATRLEQNSPLHF
few	TRBV11-1	TRBD2	TRBJ2-3	TGTGCCAGCAGCTCCTACCCGAGGGCGGGGGGCTCAGATACGCAGTATTTT	CASSSYPRAGGSDTQYF
many	TRBV6-2/TRBV6-3	TRBD1	TRBJ1-5	TGTGCCAGCAGCCCCGGGACAGGGATCGATCAGCCCCAGCATTTT	CASSPGTGIDQPQHF
many	TRBV6-1	.	TRBJ1-5	TGTGCCAGCAGTGAAAGTTTCGGGTCTGGTCAGCCCCAGCATTTT	CASSESFGSGQPQHF
many	TRBV7-3	TRBD1	TRBJ1-1	TGTGCCAGCAGCGCGACAGGGCTTACTGAAGCTTTCTTT	CASSATGLTEAFF
many	TRBV5-1	.	TRBJ2-1	TGCGCCAGCAGCCCCGGGACTTACTCCTACAATGAGCAGTTCTTC	CASSPGTYSYNEQFF
many	TRBV2	.	TRBJ2-3	TGTGCCAGCAGAGCAGGGGTTGGCACAGATACGCAGTATTTT	CASRAGVGTDTQYF
many	TRBV4-3	.	TRBJ2-1	TGCGCCAGCAGCCCCTCTTTGACCTCCTACAATGAGCAGTTCTTC	CASSPSLTSYNEQFF
.	TRBV9	.	TRBJ2-2	TGTGCCAGCAGCGTAGGGGATGGCGGGGAGCTGTTTTTT	CASSVGDGGELFF
many	TRBV7-8	TRBD2	TRBJ2-1	TGTGCCAGCAGCCCCTCTAGCGGGGGGCGCACGGCTTCCAATGAGCAGTTCTTC	CASSPSSGGRTASNEQFF
many	TRBV15	.	TRBJ2-1	TGTGCCACCAGCAGAGCCGGACATTCCTACAATGAGCAGTTCTTC	CATSRAGHSYNEQFF
many	TRBV7-2	.	TRBJ1-2	TGTGCCAGCAGCCAGACGGTTGTAGGCTACACCTTC	CASSQTVVGYTF
many	TRBV6-4	.	TRBJ1-2	TGTGCCAGCAGTGACTCTGGCAGGGTCAGATATGGCTACACCTTC	CASSDSGRVRYGYTF
many	TRBV6-1	TRBD1	TRBJ2-4	TGTGCCAGCAGTGAGCAGAGACAGGGTCTCAAAAACATTCAGTACTTC	CASSEQRQGLKNIQYF
many	TRBV2	.	TRBJ2-2	TGTGCCAGCAGTGAGGCCAGGGTTGGTACCGGGGAGCTGTTTTTT	CASSEARVGTGELFF
.	TRBV28	TRBD1	TRBJ1-1	TGTGCCAGCAACGATCGGATCAGGGGGGCTTTCTTT	CASNDRIRGAFF
many	TRBV29-1	.	TRBJ2-1	TGCAGCGCTCCCCCCGGGTTAGGCAATGAGCAGTTCTTC	CSAPPGLGNEQFF
.	TRBV2	TRBD2	TRBJ2-1	TGTGCCAGCAGCAGACTAGCGGGGGGCTCAGGTGAGCAGTTCTTC	CASSRLAGGSGEQFF
.	TRBV14	TRBD1	TRBJ2-1	TGTGCCAGCAGCCATGCAGCACTCCGGGACAGTGGAAAGCTCTTC	CASSHAALRDSGKLF
many	TRBV24-1	.	TRBJ2-1	TGTGCCACCAGTGATTTGGGGGCGCAGTTCTTC	CATSDLGAQFF
many	TRBV7-3	TRBD2	TRBJ2-1	TGTGCCAGCAGCCCTACTAGCGGGGGCGGTAGCTCCTACAATGAGCAGTTCTTC	CASSPTSGGGSSYNEQFF
.	TRBV7-2	.	TRBJ2-3	TGTGCCAGCAGCTCTCGGGCAGGGCAGACCCTTAAGCAGTATTTT	CASSSRAGQTLKQYF
few	TRBV25-1	.	TRBJ2-3	TGTGCCAGCAGTGAAAGGGCTGGAGATACGCAGTATTTT	CASSERAGDTQYF
few	TRBV28	.	TRBJ1-2	TGTGCCAGCAGTTCCGAGGGAGGTAGGCCGACCGGTTATGGCTACACCTTC	CASSSEGGRPTGYGYTF